This T cell receptor (beta chain) is drawn from a study of vaccination effects on CD4 cells after COVID-19. Study-wide results and limits: Clones from infection and from vaccination both contracted markedly late after vaccination.

Regarding this clone: Its antigen remains unidentified.

Before any sequencing was done, the ViraFEST assay used viral peptide pools to expand antigen-specific CD4+ T cells. CD4+ T cells were isolated after less than 13 days of culture. The vaccine given was either BNT162b2 or mRNA-1273, in two doses. The protocol was immunoSEQ multiplex PCR, while the TCRdb copy is restricted to in-frame clones and leaves out a portion. The sample yields 65,000 to 75,000 clones, around 70% seen once. The receptor comes from a human donor who received a COVID-19 vaccine. The sample here was CD4+ T cells from PBMCs cultured with HCoV-229E spike peptides, taken after COVID-19 vaccination.

The chain's CDR3 is CAGAIRDRGYGYTF. CDR3 DNA sequence: TGTGCCGGCGCTATTCGGGACAGGGGTTACGGCTACACCTTC. The chain uses TRBV30 and TRBJ1-2; TRBD1 agrees at 10 bases. The CDR3 consists of 14 residues. Germline V gene data show CDR1 as GTSNPN and CDR2 as SVGIG (reference sequence). Trimming at V came to 8 bases and at J to 8 bases, leaving 14 bases not matched to a gene.